The rows below give T cell receptor beta chains drawn from one sample of a study of blood T cell repertoires in COVID-19. Produced via immunoSEQ multiplex PCR; TCRdb's table is partial and in-frame only. The table has over 70,000 clones, more than 85% seen once; the top ten hold 2.5% to 3%. Sequencing input: peripheral blood. These TCRs come from a man between 45 and 60 years old with COVID-19, enrolled during active disease. The CDR3 runs from the conserved cysteine through the conserved F or W. D genes are given only for firm matches. A clone size is listed for some rows: how often the clone was seen (once, few, many), or a class if it is expanded.

v_call: TRBV19
d_call: NA
j_call: TRBJ1-1
clone_size: NA
cdr3_nt: TGTGCCAGTAGTCGAGAGGCGCTGAACACTGAAGCTTTCTTT
cdr3_aa: CASSREALNTEAFF

v_call: TRBV5-4
d_call: TRBD2
j_call: TRBJ2-1
clone_size: NA
cdr3_nt: TGTGCCAGCAGCTTGGTAGTGACTAGCTCTGGAAATGAGCAGTTCTTC
cdr3_aa: CASSLVVTSSGNEQFF

v_call: TRBV20-1
d_call: NA
j_call: TRBJ2-3
clone_size: NA
cdr3_nt: TGCAGTGCTAGTAATCGTCGAGGGTCAGATACGCAGTATTTT
cdr3_aa: CSASNRRGSDTQYF

v_call: TRBV28
d_call: NA
j_call: TRBJ1-5
clone_size: NA
cdr3_nt: TGTGCCAGCAGTGACAGGACGGAGAATCAGCCCCAGCATTTT
cdr3_aa: CASSDRTENQPQHF

v_call: TRBV28
d_call: TRBD1
j_call: TRBJ2-1
clone_size: once
cdr3_nt: TGTGCCAGCAGGTATAAGACAGGGATCCTAAATGAGCAGTTCTTC
cdr3_aa: CASRYKTGILNEQFF

v_call: TRBV5-4
d_call: TRBD2
j_call: TRBJ2-1
clone_size: NA
cdr3_nt: TGTGCCAGTAACCCCGGGACTAGCGTAGTCGGTGAGCAGTTCTTC
cdr3_aa: CASNPGTSVVGEQFF

v_call: TRBV4-2
d_call: TRBD1
j_call: TRBJ1-4
clone_size: NA
cdr3_nt: TGTGCCAGCAGCCCGAACGGCCAAGGGGGCAATGAAAAACTGTTTTTT
cdr3_aa: CASSPNGQGGNEKLFF

v_call: TRBV9
d_call: NA
j_call: TRBJ2-1
clone_size: once
cdr3_nt: TGTGCCAGCAGCCCAGGAGGGAGCGACCGATGGAATGAGCAGTTCTTC
cdr3_aa: CASSPGGSDRWNEQFF

v_call: TRBV2
d_call: TRBD1
j_call: TRBJ1-4
clone_size: NA
cdr3_nt: TGTGCCAGCAGAGGACAGGGGTCTAATGAAAAACTGTTTTTT
cdr3_aa: CASRGQGSNEKLFF

v_call: TRBV19
d_call: TRBD2
j_call: TRBJ2-1
clone_size: few
cdr3_nt: TGTGCCAGTAGTATCCTAGCGGGAGGGTCCTACAATGAGCAGTTCTTC
cdr3_aa: CASSILAGGSYNEQFF

v_call: TRBV29-1
d_call: TRBD1
j_call: TRBJ2-1
clone_size: NA
cdr3_nt: TGCAGCGGCCTCTCCCGGGACAGGGGGCTAGGCAATGAGCAGTTCTTC
cdr3_aa: CSGLSRDRGLGNEQFF

v_call: TRBV7-2
d_call: NA
j_call: TRBJ2-1
clone_size: NA
cdr3_nt: TGTGCCAGCAGCTTTCACGGGACTTCCTCTTACAATGAGCAGTTCTTC
cdr3_aa: CASSFHGTSSYNEQFF

v_call: TRBV5-6
d_call: NA
j_call: TRBJ2-2
clone_size: NA
cdr3_nt: TGTGCCAGCAGCGGGACGGGGGCCGGGGAGCTGTTTTTT
cdr3_aa: CASSGTGAGELFF

v_call: TRBV29-1
d_call: TRBD2
j_call: TRBJ2-7
clone_size: NA
cdr3_nt: TGCAGCGGTGGGGGACTAGCGGGAGTCGGCGAGCAGTACTTC
cdr3_aa: CSGGGLAGVGEQYF

v_call: TRBV11-2
d_call: TRBD1
j_call: TRBJ2-2
clone_size: once
cdr3_nt: TGTGCCAGCAGCTTGGGACAGCCCGAAACCGGGGAGCTGTTTTTT
cdr3_aa: CASSLGQPETGELFF

v_call: TRBV2
d_call: TRBD1
j_call: TRBJ1-5
clone_size: NA
cdr3_nt: TGTGCCAGCAGTTCCCGGTACGACAGGGTAAGCAATCAGCCCCAGCATTTT
cdr3_aa: CASSSRYDRVSNQPQHF

v_call: TRBV7-3
d_call: NA
j_call: TRBJ1-1
clone_size: NA
cdr3_nt: TGTGCCAGCAGCTTATATGCCACCACTAACACTGAAGCTTTCTTT
cdr3_aa: CASSLYATTNTEAFF

v_call: TRBV7-6
d_call: TRBD2
j_call: TRBJ2-7
clone_size: few
cdr3_nt: TGTGCCAGCAGCTTAGCGAGCGGCAAGGGTCGAGCGGGAGTCTACGAGCAGTACTTC
cdr3_aa: CASSLASGKGRAGVYEQYF

v_call: TRBV30
d_call: NA
j_call: TRBJ2-5
clone_size: NA
cdr3_nt: TGTGCCTGGGATATAAAGGGGTTACAAGAGACCCAGTACTTC
cdr3_aa: CAWDIKGLQETQYF

v_call: TRBV7-2
d_call: NA
j_call: TRBJ1-3
clone_size: NA
cdr3_nt: TGTGCCAGCAGCTTACGTAATGGAAACACCATATATTTT
cdr3_aa: CASSLRNGNTIYF

v_call: TRBV3-1/TRBV3-2
d_call: NA
j_call: TRBJ1-3
clone_size: NA
cdr3_nt: TGTGCCAGCCGCCAGGCACGCTCTGGAAACACCATATATTTT
cdr3_aa: CASRQARSGNTIYF

v_call: TRBV2
d_call: NA
j_call: TRBJ2-1
clone_size: few
cdr3_nt: TGTGCCAGCAGTGGGGACTTACAGAGACAGTTCTTC
cdr3_aa: CASSGDLQRQFF

v_call: TRBV7-9
d_call: NA
j_call: TRBJ2-5
clone_size: once
cdr3_nt: TGTGCCAGCAGCTTAGTGGCGAGGGCCGGGGAGACCCAGTACTTC
cdr3_aa: CASSLVARAGETQYF

v_call: TRBV2
d_call: TRBD2
j_call: TRBJ2-1
clone_size: NA
cdr3_nt: TGTGCCACCGGGACTAGCGACCCCGGTGAGCAGTTCTTC
cdr3_aa: CATGTSDPGEQFF

v_call: TRBV5-1
d_call: NA
j_call: TRBJ2-3
clone_size: NA
cdr3_nt: TGCGCCAGCAGCTTGGGTAGAGATACGCAGTATTTT
cdr3_aa: CASSLGRDTQYF

v_call: TRBV19
d_call: NA
j_call: TRBJ2-6
clone_size: NA
cdr3_nt: TGTGCCAGTAGTATTAGCAGGGGTAGTGGGGCCAACGTCCTGACTTTC
cdr3_aa: CASSISRGSGANVLTF

v_call: TRBV25-1
d_call: NA
j_call: TRBJ2-3
clone_size: once
cdr3_nt: TGTGCCAGCAGTGAACTACGACAGACTCCCTTCCCAGATACGCAGTATTTT
cdr3_aa: CASSELRQTPFPDTQYF

v_call: TRBV19
d_call: TRBD2
j_call: TRBJ2-2
clone_size: NA
cdr3_nt: TGTGCCAGTAGTATGCTAGCGGGGTTCGGCGGGGAGCTGTTTTTT
cdr3_aa: CASSMLAGFGGELFF

v_call: TRBV6-6
d_call: NA
j_call: TRBJ1-6
clone_size: once
cdr3_nt: TGTGCCAGCAGTCGATCAGGGGCACAGGGTGCTGTTTCACCCCTCCACTTT
cdr3_aa: CASSRSGAQGAVSPLHF

v_call: TRBV30
d_call: TRBD1
j_call: TRBJ2-6
clone_size: NA
cdr3_nt: TGTGCCTGGAGTTCAACCCGGGACAGGTTATCCGGGGCCAACGTCCTGACTTTC
cdr3_aa: CAWSSTRDRLSGANVLTF

v_call: TRBV7-8
d_call: NA
j_call: TRBJ2-3
clone_size: once
cdr3_nt: TGTGCCAGCAGCTCGCGACTAACAGGGTCGGGAAGCACAGATACGCAGTATTTT
cdr3_aa: CASSSRLTGSGSTDTQYF

v_call: TRBV4-2
d_call: TRBD1
j_call: TRBJ1-3
clone_size: NA
cdr3_nt: TGTGCCAGCAGTCCAGGGACAGACTGGGAAGACACCATATATTTT
cdr3_aa: CASSPGTDWEDTIYF

v_call: TRBV28
d_call: NA
j_call: TRBJ1-2
clone_size: NA
cdr3_nt: TGTGCCAGCCTGGGCCAGGAGGCCTCTGGCTACACCTTC
cdr3_aa: CASLGQEASGYTF

v_call: TRBV5-1
d_call: TRBD1
j_call: TRBJ2-1
clone_size: NA
cdr3_nt: TGCGCCAGCAGCGACGGGACAGGGATGTACAATGAGCAGTTCTTC
cdr3_aa: CASSDGTGMYNEQFF

v_call: TRBV6-6
d_call: TRBD1
j_call: TRBJ2-1
clone_size: NA
cdr3_nt: TGTGCCAGCAGTCGAGAGTCCGGGACAGGATACAATGAGCAGTTCTTC
cdr3_aa: CASSRESGTGYNEQFF

v_call: TRBV28
d_call: NA
j_call: TRBJ1-1
clone_size: NA
cdr3_nt: TGTGCCAGCAGCTCGGGAGGCCTATACACTGAAGCTTTCTTT
cdr3_aa: CASSSGGLYTEAFF

v_call: TRBV12-3/TRBV12-4
d_call: TRBD1
j_call: TRBJ1-1
clone_size: NA
cdr3_nt: TGTGCCAGCCGAACAGGGGCCGAAGCTTTCTTT
cdr3_aa: CASRTGAEAFF

v_call: TRBV29-1
d_call: NA
j_call: TRBJ2-1
clone_size: NA
cdr3_nt: TGCAGCGTTGAGAGGCAGGGGAACGGTGAGCAGTTCTTC
cdr3_aa: CSVERQGNGEQFF

v_call: TRBV5-1
d_call: TRBD1
j_call: TRBJ2-5
clone_size: NA
cdr3_nt: TGCGCCAGCAGCGCCCGGACAGGGAAGGAGACCCAGTACTTC
cdr3_aa: CASSARTGKETQYF

v_call: TRBV5-8
d_call: TRBD1
j_call: TRBJ1-1
clone_size: NA
cdr3_nt: TGTGCCAGCAGTTTCGGACAGGGCTTTACTGAAGCTTTCTTT
cdr3_aa: CASSFGQGFTEAFF

v_call: TRBV5-1
d_call: NA
j_call: TRBJ2-2
clone_size: NA
cdr3_nt: TGCGCCAGCAGCCTGAGAATTGACACCGGGGAGCTGTTTTTT
cdr3_aa: CASSLRIDTGELFF

v_call: TRBV4-1
d_call: NA
j_call: TRBJ2-3
clone_size: NA
cdr3_nt: TGCGCCAGCAGCCAATCGCCGGACGGGGGCACAGATACGCAGTATTTT
cdr3_aa: CASSQSPDGGTDTQYF

v_call: TRBV10-2
d_call: NA
j_call: TRBJ1-2
clone_size: NA
cdr3_nt: TGCGCCAGCAGTGAGTTCGGTGGCTATGGCTACACCTTC
cdr3_aa: CASSEFGGYGYTF

v_call: TRBV7-8
d_call: NA
j_call: TRBJ2-2
clone_size: NA
cdr3_nt: TGTGCCAGCAGCCCAGCGGCAACCGGGGAGCTGTTTTTT
cdr3_aa: CASSPAATGELFF

v_call: TRBV6-5
d_call: NA
j_call: TRBJ2-7
clone_size: NA
cdr3_nt: TGTGCCAGCTTCATAGCACACCCCTCCTACGAGCAGTACTTC
cdr3_aa: CASFIAHPSYEQYF

v_call: TRBV19
d_call: TRBD2
j_call: TRBJ2-2
clone_size: few
cdr3_nt: TGTGCCACCGGGACTAGCGGGGGGGTCGGGGAGCTGTTTTTT
cdr3_aa: CATGTSGGVGELFF

v_call: TRBV7-2
d_call: TRBD2
j_call: TRBJ2-7
clone_size: NA
cdr3_nt: TGTGCCAGCAGCATAGCGGGAGGTCCCTCCTACGAGCAGTACTTC
cdr3_aa: CASSIAGGPSYEQYF

v_call: TRBV18
d_call: TRBD1
j_call: TRBJ2-2
clone_size: once
cdr3_nt: TGTGCCACCTCGGACAGGGGGGGAGAGCGATTATGGACCGGGGAGCTGTTTTTT
cdr3_aa: CATSDRGGERLWTGELFF

v_call: TRBV4-1
d_call: NA
j_call: TRBJ1-5
clone_size: NA
cdr3_nt: TGCGCCAGCAGCCAAACTTGGGGGGGTAGCAATCAGCCCCAGCATTTT
cdr3_aa: CASSQTWGGSNQPQHF

v_call: TRBV19
d_call: NA
j_call: TRBJ1-5
clone_size: few
cdr3_nt: TGTGCCAGTAAACCGGGAGCTATTTCGGATCAGCCCCAGCATTTT
cdr3_aa: CASKPGAISDQPQHF

v_call: TRBV19
d_call: TRBD1
j_call: TRBJ2-3
clone_size: NA
cdr3_nt: TGTGCCAGTAGTCCCCGGGACAGACCCACAGATACGCAGTATTTT
cdr3_aa: CASSPRDRPTDTQYF

v_call: TRBV10-3
d_call: NA
j_call: TRBJ1-3
clone_size: NA
cdr3_nt: TGTGCCATCAGTGGCGGGGTCTCCGGAAACACCATATATTTT
cdr3_aa: CAISGGVSGNTIYF

v_call: TRBV5-1
d_call: TRBD1
j_call: TRBJ1-1
clone_size: NA
cdr3_nt: TGCGCCAGCAGCGCCGGGACAGGGGGCACTGAAGCTTTCTTT
cdr3_aa: CASSAGTGGTEAFF

v_call: TRBV3-1/TRBV3-2
d_call: TRBD2
j_call: TRBJ2-1
clone_size: NA
cdr3_nt: TGTGCCAGCAGCCAAGGACTAGCGGGGGGGAATGAGCAGTTCTTC
cdr3_aa: CASSQGLAGGNEQFF

v_call: TRBV6-6
d_call: NA
j_call: TRBJ2-7
clone_size: few
cdr3_nt: TGTGCCAGCAGTTACTCGAGCCAGGGATCATACGAGCAGTACTTC
cdr3_aa: CASSYSSQGSYEQYF

v_call: TRBV10-1
d_call: NA
j_call: TRBJ2-3
clone_size: NA
cdr3_nt: TGCGCCAGCAGTGAGACAGGGTCCCACACAGATACGCAGTATTTT
cdr3_aa: CASSETGSHTDTQYF

v_call: TRBV19
d_call: TRBD2
j_call: TRBJ2-2
clone_size: NA
cdr3_nt: TGTGCCGGCAGAGCGTCTGGGACTAGGAACACCGGGGAGCTGTTTTTT
cdr3_aa: CAGRASGTRNTGELFF

v_call: TRBV6-6
d_call: NA
j_call: TRBJ2-5
clone_size: NA
cdr3_nt: TGTGCCAGCAGTTACCCGGGAGCCTCCCAAGAGACCCAGTACTTC
cdr3_aa: CASSYPGASQETQYF

v_call: TRBV19
d_call: TRBD1
j_call: TRBJ1-5
clone_size: NA
cdr3_nt: TGTGCCACCAAGGACAGGGGGCTTCAGCCCCAGCATTTT
cdr3_aa: CATKDRGLQPQHF